These 5 T cell receptor beta chains share one sample of origin, sequenced in a study of blood T cell repertoires in COVID-19. Using immunoSEQ multiplex PCR, the repertoire was profiled, and TCRdb retains in-frame clones only, with some absent. Altogether roughly 190,000 clones are present, roughly 86% being singletons, with the ten largest covering around 25%. Sequenced sample: PBMCs or T cells enriched from blood (not recorded which). The source is a middle-aged woman in a cohort exposed to, infected with or recovered from COVID-19 (not recorded which).

The V gene is TRBV6-5, the J gene TRBJ2-1; possibly TRBD1 for D (5 bases). Germline values: CDR1 MNHEY, CDR2 SVGAGI. The CDR3 loop spans 14 amino acids. The V gene lost 8 bases and the J gene lost 0 bases, with 11 bases spanning the gap. CDR3 bases: TGTGCCAGCGGACAAGGCGCCTCCTACAATGAGCAGTTCTTC. Its protein is CASGQGASYNEQFF.

The CDR3 is CASSPGRGSPYEQYF. For the CDR3, the DNA is TGTGCCAGCAGCCCCGGGCGGGGGAGTCCCTACGAGCAGTACTTC. The rearrangement links TRBV3-1 (or the pseudogene TRBV3-2) to TRBJ2-7; 7 bases line up with TRBD2. The CDR3 is made up of 15 amino acids. Trimming cost V 4 bases and J 2 bases; bases outside gene matches: 8. The germline V gene encodes CDR1 LGHDT and CDR2 YNNKEL (reference sequence).

V usage is TRBV19 and J usage is TRBJ1-5; 8 nucleotides agree with TRBD1. This CDR3 contains 14 residues. V shed 5 bases and J 4 bases; nucleotides not matched to a gene: 4. Looked up from germline, CDR1 is LNHDA and CDR2 is SQIVND (reference sequence). The chain's CDR3 is CASSATGGNQPQHF. CDR3 DNA sequence: TGTGCCAGTAGTGCAACAGGGGGTAATCAGCCCCAGCATTTT.

CDR3 nucleotides: TGTGCCAGCAGCCACCCAGGGGTCCAGCCCCAGCATTTT. This gives the protein CASSHPGVQPQHF. The chain has TRBV4-2 and TRBJ1-5; possibly TRBD1 for D (6 bases). Germline values: CDR1 LGHNA, CDR2 YNFKEQ. V was trimmed by 3 bases and J by 7 bases, leaving 10 bases between them. This CDR3 has 13 amino acids.

The chain is built from TRBV3-1 (or the pseudogene TRBV3-2) and TRBJ1-2; D possibly corresponds to TRBD1 (5 bases). CDR1 and CDR2 (germline): LGHDT, YNNKEL (reference sequence). CDR3 size: 14 residues. The V end lost 0 bases, the J end lost 8 bases, and 13 bases lay between the germline ends. CDR3 sequence: CASSQEGVGRGYTF. CDR3 bases: TGTGCCAGCAGCCAAGAAGGGGTGGGCCGGGGCTACACCTTC.